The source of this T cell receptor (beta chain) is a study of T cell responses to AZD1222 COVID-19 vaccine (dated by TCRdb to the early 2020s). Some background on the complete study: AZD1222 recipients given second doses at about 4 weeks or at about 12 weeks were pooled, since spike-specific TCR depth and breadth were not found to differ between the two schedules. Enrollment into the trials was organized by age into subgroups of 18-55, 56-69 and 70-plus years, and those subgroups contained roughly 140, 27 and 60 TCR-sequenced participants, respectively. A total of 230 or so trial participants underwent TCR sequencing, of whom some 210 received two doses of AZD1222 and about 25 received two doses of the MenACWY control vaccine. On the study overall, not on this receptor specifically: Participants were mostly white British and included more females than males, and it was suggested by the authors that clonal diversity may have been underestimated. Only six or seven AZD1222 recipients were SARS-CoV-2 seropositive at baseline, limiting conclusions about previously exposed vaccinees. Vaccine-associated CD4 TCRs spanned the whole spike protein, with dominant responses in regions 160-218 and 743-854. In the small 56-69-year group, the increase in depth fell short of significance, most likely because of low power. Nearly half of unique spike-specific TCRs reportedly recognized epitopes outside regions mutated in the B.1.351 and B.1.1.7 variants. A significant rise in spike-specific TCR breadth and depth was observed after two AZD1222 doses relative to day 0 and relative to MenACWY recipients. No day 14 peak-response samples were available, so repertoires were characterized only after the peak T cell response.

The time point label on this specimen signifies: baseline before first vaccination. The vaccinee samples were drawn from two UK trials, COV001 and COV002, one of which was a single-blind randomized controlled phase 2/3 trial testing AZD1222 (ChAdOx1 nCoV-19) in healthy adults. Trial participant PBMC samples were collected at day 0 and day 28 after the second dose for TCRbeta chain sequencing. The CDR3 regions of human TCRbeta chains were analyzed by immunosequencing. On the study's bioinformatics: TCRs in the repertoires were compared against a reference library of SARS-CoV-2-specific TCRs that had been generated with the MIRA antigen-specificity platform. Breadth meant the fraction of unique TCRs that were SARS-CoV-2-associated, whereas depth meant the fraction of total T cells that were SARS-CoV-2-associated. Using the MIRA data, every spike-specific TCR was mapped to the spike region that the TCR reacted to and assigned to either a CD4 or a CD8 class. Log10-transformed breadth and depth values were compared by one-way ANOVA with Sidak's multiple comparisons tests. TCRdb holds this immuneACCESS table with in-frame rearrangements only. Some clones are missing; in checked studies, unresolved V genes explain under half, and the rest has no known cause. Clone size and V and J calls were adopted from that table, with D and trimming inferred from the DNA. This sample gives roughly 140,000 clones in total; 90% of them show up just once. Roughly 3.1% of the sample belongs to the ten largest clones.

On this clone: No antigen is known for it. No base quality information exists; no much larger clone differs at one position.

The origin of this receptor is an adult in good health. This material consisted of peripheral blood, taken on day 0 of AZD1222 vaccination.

The DNA sequence is as follows: TGTGCCAGCACAGGGAGCTCCTACGAGCAGTACTTC. Translation gives CASTGSSYEQYF. The chain was built from TRBV6-5 and TRBJ2-7; the D gene may be TRBD1 or TRBD2, since each aligns over 5 bases. Its CDR3 holds 12 amino acids, cysteine through phenylalanine. Of the read, only the CDR3 DNA is kept; its 36 bases are in frame from base 1. Reading the germline V gene gives CDR1 MNHEY and CDR2 SVGAGI. Trimming takes 7 bases from V and 0 bases from J, and the germline ends sit 7 bases apart.